This T cell receptor (beta chain) emerged from a study of T-cell reconstitution after alpha-beta-depleted transplantation in children (dated by TCRdb to 2016 to 2017). Notes on the research overall: The study quantitatively tracked T-cell immune reconstitution after TCRalphabeta/CD19-depleted allogeneic hematopoietic cell transplantation in children using TCR repertoire profiling.

Paper-wide results and their limitations: Over the following months the frequencies of hyperexpanded clones went down, and after one year T-cell counts and TCRbeta diversity were mostly credited to newly produced T cells. The high TCRbeta diversity at day 60 in some patients was ascribed to recipient T cells and intrathymic progenitors that had survived conditioning. About two months after transplant, the apparently early recovery of alphabetaT-cell counts reportedly depended on just several hundred clones that had expanded rapidly and came from non-depleted graft cells.

Its CDR3 holds 14 amino acids, cysteine through phenylalanine. Only the CDR3 DNA stays, 42 bases, in frame from base 1. CDR1 and CDR2, per the germline V gene, are SGHAT and FQNNGV. Between the V and J ends, shortened by 2 bases and 2 bases respectively, the junction contains 8 bases. The treatment or condition label here, explained by the study, means: allogeneic hematopoietic cell transplantation with graft depleted of TCRalphabeta T cells and CD19 B cells. The transplant recipients were children given TCRalphabeta/CD19-depleted allogeneic hematopoietic cell grafts. Library generation was performed with PCR. The data were produced on an Illumina HiSeq 2500. TCR libraries were prepared with molecular barcoding, using unique molecular identifiers to normalize TCRbeta repertoire quantification. Through fastp at Q25 and MiXCR, TCRdb rebuilt clones from the public reads, retaining in-frame beta chains. Identical CDR3 protein sequences are pooled into one entry, listed with their most common genes and DNA. The sample records about 980,000 distinct CDR3 sequences, around 30% of which are singletons. Clones ranked in the top ten supply over 25% of the sample.

This clonotype occurred once. Its specific antigen is unknown. No much larger clonotype is one base removed from it; base qualities were not supplied. The sample here was PBMCs, mostly from graft donor cells, taken 360 days after TCRalphabeta/CD19-depleted stem cell transplant. The receptor chain draws on TRBV11-2 and TRBJ2-3; the D gene remains uncertain. The clonotype was recovered from a boy under two years old who had a stem cell transplant for SCID, so the T cells may come from the graft donor. CDR3 protein: CASSLRRTTDTQYF. The DNA reads as follows: TGTGCCAGCAGCTTACGACGGACCACAGATACGCAGTATTTT.